This T cell receptor beta chain is drawn from a study of blood T cell repertoires in COVID-19. Germline assignment: CDR1 SGHRS and CDR2 YFSETQ. This CDR3 has 16 amino acids. Trimming cost V 2 bases and J 0 bases; bases outside gene matches: 6. Generated by immunoSEQ multiplex PCR, the TCRdb table keeps only in-frame clones and is missing some. The table lists fewer than 150,000 clones, roughly nine tenths of them singletons. The sample was peripheral blood. This sequence joins TRBV5-1 and TRBJ1-2, with 8 bases lining up with TRBD1. This TCR derives from a man in his 70s who had recovered from COVID-19. The CDR3 nucleotides are TGCGCCAGCAGCTTCGGACAGGGTGCCACTAACTATGGCTACACCTTC. Translating gives CASSFGQGATNYGYTF.